This is a list of T cell receptor beta chains from one sample in a study of control samples from healthy donors and cancer patients. Produced via immunoSEQ multiplex PCR; TCRdb's table is partial and in-frame only. The sample lists about 160,000 clones; approximately 90% were seen once. The sample consisted of blood. All receptors come from a man in his thirties or forties in good health. Each CDR3 is given with its conserved first and last residue. Fields, in order: J gene, V gene, clone size, CDR3 length, D gene, CDR3 DNA, CDR3 protein. The D gene is left open where the match is weak. Size tells how often a clone was seen (once, few, many) or the class of an expanded clone, and some rows leave it out.

J gene: TRBJ2-1
V gene: TRBV20-1
clone size: .
CDR3 length: 11
D gene: .
CDR3 DNA: TGCAGTGCTATGTTGGAGAATGAGCAGTTCTTC
CDR3 protein: CSAMLENEQFF

J gene: TRBJ2-3
V gene: TRBV3-1/TRBV3-2
clone size: few
CDR3 length: 12
D gene: .
CDR3 DNA: TGTGCCAGCAGCCACAGCACAGATACGCAGTATTTT
CDR3 protein: CASSHSTDTQYF

J gene: TRBJ1-1
V gene: TRBV9
clone size: .
CDR3 length: 12
D gene: .
CDR3 DNA: TGTGCCAGCAGCGCGTCGGGCACTGAAGCTTTCTTT
CDR3 protein: CASSASGTEAFF

J gene: TRBJ2-3
V gene: TRBV7-9
clone size: .
CDR3 length: 15
D gene: TRBD2
CDR3 DNA: TGTGCCAGCAGACTACGGACTAGCGACACAGATACGCAGTATTTT
CDR3 protein: CASRLRTSDTDTQYF

J gene: TRBJ1-4
V gene: TRBV15
clone size: .
CDR3 length: 14
D gene: .
CDR3 DNA: TGTGCCACCAGCAGGCCCGGGCCGGGGGAAAAACTGTTTTTT
CDR3 protein: CATSRPGPGEKLFF

J gene: TRBJ1-2
V gene: TRBV25-1
clone size: once
CDR3 length: 12
D gene: TRBD1
CDR3 DNA: TGTGCCAGCAGGACAGGGCACTATGGCTACACCTTC
CDR3 protein: CASRTGHYGYTF

J gene: TRBJ2-3
V gene: TRBV27
clone size: .
CDR3 length: 13
D gene: TRBD2
CDR3 DNA: TGTGCCACCTCGGGGGGGGGCACAGATACGCAGTATTTT
CDR3 protein: CATSGGGTDTQYF

J gene: TRBJ2-7
V gene: TRBV6-2/TRBV6-3
clone size: .
CDR3 length: 11
D gene: .
CDR3 DNA: TGTGCCAGCAGTTATTCGCTTGAGCAGTACTTC
CDR3 protein: CASSYSLEQYF

J gene: TRBJ2-5
V gene: TRBV7-2
clone size: once
CDR3 length: 14
D gene: TRBD1
CDR3 DNA: TGTGCCAGCGAAAGGACAGGGGGTCGAGAGACCCAGTACTTC
CDR3 protein: CASERTGGRETQYF

J gene: TRBJ2-7
V gene: TRBV5-4
clone size: .
CDR3 length: 16
D gene: TRBD1
CDR3 DNA: TGTGCCAGCAGCTTGGGGGGCGGAAAGGGGGCGAGCGAGCAGTACTTC
CDR3 protein: CASSLGGGKGASEQYF

J gene: TRBJ2-7
V gene: TRBV15
clone size: .
CDR3 length: 14
D gene: .
CDR3 DNA: TGTGCCACCAGCAGAGATTCATTCTCCTACGAGCAGTACTTC
CDR3 protein: CATSRDSFSYEQYF

J gene: TRBJ1-6
V gene: TRBV28
clone size: once
CDR3 length: 12
D gene: .
CDR3 DNA: TGTGCCAGCAGTCTAACCGAGACCACCCTCCACTTT
CDR3 protein: CASSLTETTLHF

J gene: TRBJ1-4
V gene: TRBV3-1/TRBV3-2
clone size: .
CDR3 length: 15
D gene: TRBD1
CDR3 DNA: TGTGCCAGCAGCCTTCGACAGGGGGTGGTAGAAAAACTGTTTTTT
CDR3 protein: CASSLRQGVVEKLFF

J gene: TRBJ1-5
V gene: TRBV11-3
clone size: .
CDR3 length: 17
D gene: TRBD1
CDR3 DNA: TGTGCCAGCAGCTCCGGGACAGGGGGGTCGGGCAATCAGCCCCAGCATTTT
CDR3 protein: CASSSGTGGSGNQPQHF

J gene: TRBJ2-5
V gene: TRBV18
clone size: .
CDR3 length: 12
D gene: .
CDR3 DNA: TGTGCCAGCTCACCAGAGGCTGAGACCCAGTACTTC
CDR3 protein: CASSPEAETQYF

J gene: TRBJ1-2
V gene: TRBV4-1
clone size: .
CDR3 length: 16
D gene: TRBD1
CDR3 DNA: TGCGCCAGCAGCCAAGGGGACAGGGGTTCGAACTATGGCTACACCTTC
CDR3 protein: CASSQGDRGSNYGYTF

J gene: TRBJ2-2
V gene: TRBV6-5
clone size: .
CDR3 length: 15
D gene: .
CDR3 DNA: TGTGCCAGCAGTTACTCGGACTGGAGGCCAAGGGAGCTGTTTTTT
CDR3 protein: CASSYSDWRPRELFF

J gene: TRBJ2-2
V gene: TRBV6-6
clone size: .
CDR3 length: 13
D gene: .
CDR3 DNA: TGTGCCAGCAGTTACTCGGCAGTCGGGGAGCTGTTTTTT
CDR3 protein: CASSYSAVGELFF

J gene: TRBJ1-1
V gene: TRBV12-3/TRBV12-4
clone size: .
CDR3 length: 11
D gene: .
CDR3 DNA: TGTGCCAGCAGTCCCGGGACAGAAGCTTTCTTT
CDR3 protein: CASSPGTEAFF

J gene: TRBJ2-1
V gene: TRBV6-5
clone size: once
CDR3 length: 13
D gene: .
CDR3 DNA: TGTGCCAGCAGGCCTCAGGGGAACAATGAGCAGTTCTTC
CDR3 protein: CASRPQGNNEQFF

J gene: TRBJ2-7
V gene: TRBV2
clone size: .
CDR3 length: 11
D gene: .
CDR3 DNA: TGTGCCAGCAGCCCCTCCTACGAGCAGTACTTC
CDR3 protein: CASSPSYEQYF

J gene: TRBJ2-3
V gene: TRBV5-1
clone size: once
CDR3 length: 13
D gene: .
CDR3 DNA: TGCGCCAGCAGACAGGATTCCACAGATACGCAGTATTTT
CDR3 protein: CASRQDSTDTQYF

J gene: TRBJ1-5
V gene: TRBV6-5
clone size: .
CDR3 length: 15
D gene: TRBD1
CDR3 DNA: TGTGCCAGCAGGACCCTACAGGGGGGCAATCAGCCCCAGCATTTT
CDR3 protein: CASRTLQGGNQPQHF